A selection of T cell receptor beta chains follows, all from one sample in a study of T cell changes during pregnancy in multiple sclerosis. Sequencing was performed with immunoSEQ multiplex PCR; in TCRdb, only in-frame clones are kept and a portion is missing. The sample lists 50,000 or so clones, approximately 95% occurring once. The specimen was CD8+ T cells from peripheral blood mononuclear cells, collected in the first trimester of pregnancy. The receptors were gathered from a female donor with multiple sclerosis, enrolled in a pregnancy study. The CDR3 runs from the conserved cysteine through the conserved F or W. D genes are given only for firm matches. Not every row has a clone size; where given, it reads once, few, many or a size class.

v_gene	abundance	j_gene	d_gene	CDR3nt	CDR3aa
TRBV5-1	NA	TRBJ2-1	NA	TGCGCCAGCAGCCCTGACACAGGGTACAATGAGCAGTTCTTC	CASSPDTGYNEQFF
TRBV4-3	NA	TRBJ2-7	NA	TGCGCCAGCAGCCAAGGCAGGTCCACCTACGAGCAGTACTTC	CASSQGRSTYEQYF
TRBV6-6	NA	TRBJ2-7	TRBD2	TGTGCCAGCAGTTACGGGGTTCAGCGGGGCTCCTACGAGCAGTACTTC	CASSYGVQRGSYEQYF
TRBV27	NA	TRBJ1-2	NA	TGTGCCAGCAGTCCCTGGGGGGACTATGGCTACACCTTC	CASSPWGDYGYTF
TRBV27	NA	TRBJ2-3	NA	TGTGCCAGCAGTACCTGGACAGAGGGCACAGATACGCAGTATTTT	CASSTWTEGTDTQYF
TRBV9	NA	TRBJ1-1	TRBD1	TGTGCCAGCAGCGAAACAGGGGGCGCCGGCACTGAAGCTTTCTTT	CASSETGGAGTEAFF
TRBV5-6	NA	TRBJ1-1	NA	TGTGCCAGCAGCTTGAAGGGGGAGAGAGCGCGGATCACTGAAGCTTTCTTT	CASSLKGERARITEAFF
TRBV30	NA	TRBJ1-4	TRBD1	TGTGCCTGGAGTGTAACTAACCAGGGGGCAGAACTGTTTTTT	CAWSVTNQGAELFF
TRBV21-1	once	TRBJ2-2	NA	TGTGCCAGCAGCCGTCATTCAACAGGGCGGATGAACACCGGGGAGCTGTTTTTT	CASSRHSTGRMNTGELFF
TRBV5-6	NA	TRBJ2-1	TRBD2	TGTGCCAGCAGCTTGAGTCTCAGCGGGAGGTGGAATGAGCAGTTCTTC	CASSLSLSGRWNEQFF
TRBV6-6	NA	TRBJ1-5	TRBD1	TGTGCCAGCAGCCAGGGGGCGAGGCAGCCCCAGCATTTT	CASSQGARQPQHF
TRBV7-6	NA	TRBJ2-2	TRBD2	TGTGCCAGCAGCTATTGGACTAGCGGGAGGGCAAGCGGGGAGCTGTTTTTT	CASSYWTSGRASGELFF
TRBV13	NA	TRBJ2-2	TRBD2	TGTGCCAGCAGCTTAGGGTGGACTAGCGGTAACACCGGGGAGCTGTTTTTT	CASSLGWTSGNTGELFF
TRBV5-4	NA	TRBJ2-1	NA	TGTGCCAGCTCCCTGGGGGGTGGGGCTGAGCAGTTCTTC	CASSLGGGAEQFF
TRBV27	NA	TRBJ2-1	NA	TGTGCCAGCAGTTTAAATTTCGGCAATGAGCAGTTCTTC	CASSLNFGNEQFF
TRBV7-6	once	TRBJ2-2	TRBD2	TGTGCCAGCAGCCCTTTGACTAGCGGGAGCTCCGGGGAGCTGTTTTTT	CASSPLTSGSSGELFF
TRBV5-6	once	TRBJ2-5	NA	TGTGCCAGCAGCTTGGGGACAGCCATCCCCAGCGTGCACTTC	CASSLGTAIPSVHF
TRBV14	NA	TRBJ1-2	NA	TGTGCCAGCAGCCAAGCCAACAGGGTCGGCTATGGCTACACCTTC	CASSQANRVGYGYTF
TRBV9	NA	TRBJ2-3	TRBD2	TGTGCCAGCAGCCCCGTCGCGGGAGAAGCACCAGATACGCAGTATTTT	CASSPVAGEAPDTQYF
TRBV5-8	NA	TRBJ2-1	TRBD2	TGTGCCAGCAGAGATACTAGCGGGAACTCCTACAATGAGCAGTTCTTC	CASRDTSGNSYNEQFF
TRBV10-2	NA	TRBJ2-1	NA	TGCGCCAGCAGTGCCGACAGTCAACTAAGCTCCTACAATGAGCAGTTCTTC	CASSADSQLSSYNEQFF
TRBV6-5	NA	TRBJ1-5	NA	TGTGCCAGCAGTTACCATGGCAATCAGCCCCAGCATTTT	CASSYHGNQPQHF
TRBV4-2	NA	TRBJ2-2	TRBD1	TGTGCCAGCAGCTCAACAGGGGGCACCGGGGAGCTGTTTTTT	CASSSTGGTGELFF
TRBV14	NA	TRBJ2-2	NA	TGTGCCAGCAGCCCCCTAGCGAACACCGGGGAGCTGTTTTTT	CASSPLANTGELFF
TRBV11-3	NA	TRBJ2-1	TRBD2	TGTGCCAGCAGCTTAGGGGCTAGCGGCGTCTACAATGAGCAGTTCTTC	CASSLGASGVYNEQFF
TRBV28	NA	TRBJ2-7	NA	TGTGCCAGCAGTTTTGAGAATGGGCAGGGTTATTCTTTC	CASSFENGQGYSF
TRBV5-4	NA	TRBJ1-1	NA	TGTGCCAGCAGCTTGTCAATCAACACTGAAGCTTTCTTT	CASSLSINTEAFF
TRBV4-2	NA	TRBJ2-7	TRBD2	TGTGCCAGCAGCCAAGATCGGGGCGGGAGCTACGAGCAGTACTTC	CASSQDRGGSYEQYF
TRBV7-6	NA	TRBJ1-1	TRBD1	TGTGCCAGCGGGCAGGGGGCCTTCATGAACACTGAAGCTTTCTTT	CASGQGAFMNTEAFF
TRBV4-3	NA	TRBJ2-1	TRBD2	TGCGCCAGCAGCCAGAGCACGGGAGGGCCCGACAATGAGCAGTTCTTC	CASSQSTGGPDNEQFF
TRBV9	NA	TRBJ2-3	TRBD2	TGTGCCAGCAGCGCCCCCCTCGGGACTAGCGGGATCCAGGGCACAGATACGCAGTATTTT	CASSAPLGTSGIQGTDTQYF
TRBV28	NA	TRBJ1-2	NA	TGTGCCAGCAGTTCCACCAACGACAGGTTAAAGGGCTACACCTTC	CASSSTNDRLKGYTF
TRBV4-3	NA	TRBJ2-5	TRBD2	TGCGCCAGCAGCCAAGCCGGGACTAGCGGGCACGAAGAGACCCAGTACTTC	CASSQAGTSGHEETQYF
TRBV15	NA	TRBJ2-7	TRBD1	TGTGCCACCAGCAGACGGACAGGGTCGAAACCCTACGAGCAGTACTTC	CATSRRTGSKPYEQYF
TRBV19	NA	TRBJ2-1	TRBD2	TGTGCCAGTAGTATAGCGGGAGGGTTCAATGAGCAGTTCTTC	CASSIAGGFNEQFF
TRBV7-9	NA	TRBJ1-1	NA	TGTGCCAGCAGCTTACCGAGACAGACTGGAACTGAAGCTTTCTTT	CASSLPRQTGTEAFF
TRBV4-1	NA	TRBJ1-1	NA	TGCGCCAGCAGCCAGGGGGCGGAAACTGAAGCTTTCTTT	CASSQGAETEAFF
TRBV18	NA	TRBJ2-1	TRBD2	TGTGCCAGCTCACCAGAGTGGCGGGAGGGGTTCAATGAGCAGTTCTTC	CASSPEWREGFNEQFF
TRBV2	NA	TRBJ2-7	TRBD1	TGTGCCAGCAGTACAGGGGGCGAGTCCTACGAGCAGTACTTC	CASSTGGESYEQYF
TRBV29-1	NA	TRBJ1-2	TRBD1	TGCAGCGTTGAAGATCCACAGGGGTTCTTAGCTGGCTACACCTTC	CSVEDPQGFLAGYTF
TRBV6-1	NA	TRBJ2-2	TRBD2	TGTGCCAGCAGTGTTAGGTGGGAGGGCCCGAACACCGGGGAGCTGTTTTTT	CASSVRWEGPNTGELFF
TRBV29-1	NA	TRBJ2-1	NA	TGCAGCGTGATTCTAGGGGATGCGACCTACAATGAGCAGTTCTTC	CSVILGDATYNEQFF
TRBV13	NA	TRBJ2-4	TRBD1	TGTGCCAGCAGCTACGGCAGGGGGAAAAACATTCAGTACTTC	CASSYGRGKNIQYF
TRBV30	NA	TRBJ2-7	TRBD1	TGTGCCTGGAGTGTACCCGGGACAGGGGTCTACGAGCAGTACTTC	CAWSVPGTGVYEQYF
TRBV29-1	NA	TRBJ2-1	TRBD2	TGCAGCGTGGACGGGACTAGTGTCAATGAGCAGTTCTTC	CSVDGTSVNEQFF
TRBV4-1	NA	TRBJ2-7	NA	TGCGCCAGCAGCCAAGATCGCGACGAGCAGTACTTC	CASSQDRDEQYF
TRBV19	NA	TRBJ1-5	TRBD1	TGTGCCAGTAGTTGGGGACAGGGGAAATGGAGCAATCAGCCCCAGCATTTT	CASSWGQGKWSNQPQHF
TRBV21-1	NA	TRBJ2-7	NA	TGTGCCAGCAGCAACGGTACCGGGACAGGGTCTCACGAGCAGTACTTC	CASSNGTGTGSHEQYF
TRBV27	NA	TRBJ1-2	NA	TGTGCCAGCAAACGGACAGAAAATAACTATGGCTACACCTTC	CASKRTENNYGYTF
TRBV28	NA	TRBJ2-2	NA	TGTGCCAGCAGTTCGCGACAGGAGAACACCGGGGAGCTGTTTTTT	CASSSRQENTGELFF
TRBV14	NA	TRBJ2-7	TRBD2	TGTGCCAGCAGCCAAGAAACTAGCGCAGTCTACGAGCAGTACTTC	CASSQETSAVYEQYF
TRBV11-2	NA	TRBJ2-1	NA	TGTGCCAGCACCTCCGACAGGTACAATGAGCAGTTCTTC	CASTSDRYNEQFF
TRBV7-9	NA	TRBJ2-7	TRBD2	TGTGCCAGCAGCCCTGTGGCTGGGCAGGGAGGGACTAGCGGTTACGAGCAGTACTTC	CASSPVAGQGGTSGYEQYF
TRBV7-3	once	TRBJ2-3	TRBD2	TGTGCCAGCAGCCCCAGCGGGAGCCAGGGGCAGACGCAGTATTTT	CASSPSGSQGQTQYF
TRBV28	NA	TRBJ2-3	TRBD1	TGTGCCAGCAGTTTCTCCCGGGACAGTCGCACAGATACGCAGTATTTT	CASSFSRDSRTDTQYF
TRBV20-1	NA	TRBJ1-1	NA	TGCAGTGCCACCGGGACTGAAGCTTTCTTT	CSATGTEAFF
TRBV7-9	NA	TRBJ2-1	NA	TGTGCCAGCAGCTTAGATAGGACGCGGGACAATGAGCAGTTCTTC	CASSLDRTRDNEQFF